Below, 25 T cell receptor beta chains from the same sample are listed, as sequenced in a study of T cell responses to AZD1222 COVID-19 vaccine. Libraries were prepared by immunoSEQ multiplex PCR; TCRdb keeps only in-frame clonotypes and omits some of them. Of 100,000 to 150,000 clones listed, 80% to 90% were seen once; the top ten hold 4.2%. This specimen was peripheral blood, taken on day 0 of AZD1222 vaccination. The receptors were gathered from an adult in good health.

The chain recombines TRBV7-2 with TRBJ1-2; no definite D call. Trimming took 3 bases from V and 4 from J, leaving 9 bases between them. CDR1 SGHTA and CDR2 FQGNSA come from the germline V gene. The CDR3 consists of 13 residues. CDR3 nucleotides: TGTGCCAGCAGCTTGACGGTCTCCTATGGCTACACCTTC. Amino acids: CASSLTVSYGYTF.

The chain joins TRBV29-1 to TRBJ1-4, with D unresolved. There are 12 residues in the CDR3. Between the trimmed V and J ends, which lost 8 bases and 3 bases, there was a span of 10 bases. Germline V CDR1 and CDR2: SQVTM, ANQGSEA. The CDR3 protein is CSCVGPNEKLFF. The CDR3 DNA follows: TGCAGCTGCGTCGGCCCTAATGAAAAACTGTTTTTT.

This chain joins TRBV19 and TRBJ1-2; weak D call: TRBD1 (6 bases). Germline V gives CDR1 LNHDA, CDR2 SQIVND (reference sequence). The CDR3 extends over 15 amino acids. V was clipped by 6 bases and J by 2 bases, with 16 bases between them. The chain's CDR3 is CASRRPLQGNYGYTF. The CDR3 DNA reads as TGTGCCAGTAGACGCCCCCTGCAGGGGAACTATGGCTACACCTTC.

V is TRBV30 and J is TRBJ2-3; D call uncertain. The CDR3 extends over 14 amino acids. The V gene lost 0 bases and the J gene lost 1 base, with 8 bases spanning the gap. The germline CDR1 and CDR2 sequences are GTSNPN and SVGIG (reference sequence). CDR3 bases: TGTGCCTGGAGTGTCGGTGGGGGCACAGATACGCAGTATTTT. This gives the protein CAWSVGGGTDTQYF.

Points on this clone: The identical CDR3 is also encoded by other nucleotide sequences in the sample. The chain uses TRBV6-4 and TRBJ2-3; 9 nucleotides line up with TRBD1. J lost 3 bases, V lost 8 bases, and 3 bases had no gene match. Per the germline V gene, CDR1 is MRHNA and CDR2 is SNTAGT. The CDR3 extends over 13 amino acids. CDR3 region: CASSGQGTDTQYF. CDR3 DNA: TGTGCCAGCTCGGGACAGGGTACAGATACGCAGTATTTT.

This clone occurred once. The CDR3 spells CASTQKGNSPLHF. CDR3 nucleotides: TGTGCCAGCACCCAAAAGGGGAATTCACCCCTCCACTTT. The V and J genes are TRBV12-3 or TRBV12-4 and TRBJ1-6; tentatively, D is TRBD1 (5 bases). There are 13 residues in the CDR3. V shed 7 bases and J shed 7 bases, with 11 bases lying between them.

V gene TRBV6-2 or TRBV6-3 combines with J gene TRBJ1-5; D is possibly TRBD1 (6 bases). The CDR3 runs 15 residues. V was cut by 6 bases and J by 6 bases, with 18 bases left in between. From germline, CDR1 is MNHEY and CDR2 SVGEGT. The CDR3 coding sequence is TGTGCCAGCAGCACGGAGGGGGAAGGTGGTCAGCCCCAGCATTTT. Its protein is CASSTEGEGGQPQHF.

This chain connects TRBV9 to TRBJ1-2; TRBD1 matches 7 bases. V lost 4 bases and J lost 8; bases outside the gene matches: 8. The CDR3 has 13 residues. Germline CDR1 and CDR2: SGDLS and YYNGEE. CDR3 nucleotide sequence: TGTGCCAGCAGCCGGGACAGTAGCTTCGGCTACACCTTC. It translates to CASSRDSSFGYTF.

The chain carries TRBV5-4 and TRBJ2-1; D uncertain. The germline V gene has CDR1 SGHNT and CDR2 YYREEE (reference sequence). CDR3 size: 14 residues. V lost 0 bases and J 3 bases, leaving 7 bases between the germline ends. The CDR3 DNA is TGTGCCAGCAGCTTGGGACTTATCTACAATGAGCAGTTCTTC. It codes for CASSLGLIYNEQFF.

DNA of the CDR3: TGTGCCAGCACCCTCAAGCGAAGCTCGTCGAACACCGGGGAGCTGTTTTTT. This gives the protein CASTLKRSSSNTGELFF. The V call is TRBV27, the J call TRBJ2-2, with D uncertain. Between the trimmed V and J ends, which lost 7 bases and 0 bases, there was a span of 18 bases. Looked up from germline, CDR1 is MNHEY and CDR2 is SMNVEV (reference sequence). The CDR3 consists of 17 residues.

V usage is TRBV20-1 and J usage is TRBJ2-1; D unclear. Germline lookup yields CDR1 DFQATT and CDR2 SNEGSKA (reference sequence). The length of the CDR3 is 10 residues. The ends were cut back, 3 bases at V and 14 bases at J, with 11 bases in the middle. CDR3 loop: CSASKVAEFF. DNA of the CDR3: TGCAGTGCTAGTAAGGTAGCCGAGTTCTTC.

This sequence joins TRBV10-2 and TRBJ1-1, with D uncertain. The V gene lost 0 bases and the J gene lost 9 bases, with 14 bases spanning the gap. Germline lookup yields CDR1 WSHSY and CDR2 SAAADI. The CDR3 contains 14 residues. The CDR3: CASSESGEGGKAFF. DNA for the CDR3: TGCGCCAGCAGTGAGTCTGGGGAAGGAGGGAAAGCTTTCTTT.

The CDR3 DNA follows: TGTGCCAGCAGCGTGCTTAGCGGGGGAGACACCGGGGAGCTGTTTTTT. Protein sequence: CASSVLSGGDTGELFF. The gene calls are TRBV9 and TRBJ2-2, with 9 bases aligning to TRBD2. Looked up from germline, CDR1 is SGDLS and CDR2 is YYNGEE. J was trimmed by 3 bases and V by 2 bases; bases with no gene match: 5. There are 16 residues in the CDR3.

Concerning this clone: Distinct nucleotide sequences in the sample also encode this CDR3. The rearrangement uses TRBV5-4 and TRBJ1-1; D not resolved. V shed 1 base and J shed 3 bases, with 10 bases lying between them. The CDR3 is 14 amino acids. Germline CDR1 SGHNT, CDR2 YYREEE (reference sequence). DNA of the CDR3: TGTGCCAGCAGCTTGTCTGGGGATTACACTGAAGCTTTCTTT. Protein: CASSLSGDYTEAFF.

The rearrangement links TRBV5-1 to TRBJ1-5; no clear D gene. This CDR3 has 14 amino acids. Germline V gene sequence: CDR1 SGHRS, CDR2 YFSETQ. V shed 2 bases and J shed 2 bases, with 8 bases lying between them. CDR3 residues: CASSLDGGNQPQHF. CDR3 bases: TGCGCCAGCAGCTTAGATGGGGGCAATCAGCCCCAGCATTTT.

The chain uses TRBV28 and TRBJ2-5, with D tentatively TRBD1 or TRBD2 (5 bases each). Per germline, CDR1 MDHEN and CDR2 SYDVKM. Deletions cut 7 bases from V and 5 bases from J, with 14 bases between. The CDR3 spans 13 residues. The CDR3 is CASKKGSRETQYF. As DNA, the CDR3 is TGTGCCAGCAAGAAGGGGAGCCGGGAGACCCAGTACTTC.

Regarding this clone: The junction shows a germline mismatch at one end, possibly a read error. The V call is TRBV27, the J call TRBJ2-7; 9 nucleotides agree with TRBD1. Germline loops: CDR1 MNHEY, CDR2 SMNVEV (reference sequence). The CDR3 sequence is 15 residues long. The CDR3 here is CASSRDREMLYGQYF. In nucleotides, the CDR3 is TGTGCCAGCAGCAGGGACAGGGAGATGCTGTACGGGCAGTACTTC.

The chain has TRBV6-1 and TRBJ1-1; 7 bases agree with TRBD1. V lost 1 base and J lost 5; bases outside the gene matches: 7. The length of the CDR3 is 15 residues. Germline loops: CDR1 MNHNS, CDR2 SASEGT. This CDR3 reads CASSEGQGVETEAFF. CDR3 DNA: TGTGCCAGCAGTGAAGGACAGGGTGTTGAAACTGAAGCTTTCTTT.

CDR3 region: CASSPGTGLMQAFF. DNA of the CDR3: TGTGCCAGCTCACCCGGGACAGGGCTGATGCAAGCTTTCTTT. This rearrangement joins TRBV18 to TRBJ1-1; TRBD1 aligns across 9 bases. The germline CDR1 and CDR2 sequences are KGHSH and LQKENI. CDR3 length equals 14 residues. V dropped 3 bases and J dropped 9; count of bases not matched to a gene: 8.

V gene TRBV18 combines with J gene TRBJ2-3, with D maybe TRBD2 (6 bases). V lost 2 bases and J lost 4, with 10 bases in between. Germline V gene sequence: CDR1 KGHSH, CDR2 LQKENI. The CDR3 contains 14 residues. CDR3 coding DNA: TGTGCCAGCTCACCAGCGGGGTCCGCAGATACGCAGTATTTT. Amino acid sequence: CASSPAGSADTQYF.

CDR3 coding DNA: TGTGCCAGCAGTCAAATCGCGGGGGGGGAGCAGTACTTC. This encodes CASSQIAGGEQYF. This rearrangement joins TRBV27 to TRBJ2-7; TRBD2 matches 9 bases. V lost 5 bases, J lost 7 bases, and 6 bases stayed unmatched. CDR3 length equals 13 residues. Germline V gives CDR1 MNHEY, CDR2 SMNVEV (reference sequence).

The chain has TRBV18 and TRBJ1-2, with D possibly TRBD1 on 6 matching bases. The CDR3 covers 12 residues. The germline V gene encodes CDR1 KGHSH and CDR2 LQKENI. The germline V and J ends were trimmed by 3 bases and 12 bases, with 14 bases remaining between them. DNA of the CDR3: TGTGCCAGCTCACCGGGGACAACAGAGGACACCTTC. The encoded protein is CASSPGTTEDTF. The full variable domain, in which reference TRBV18 and TRBJ1-2 provide the parts outside the CDR3, is NAGVMQNPRHLVRRRGQEARLRCSPMKGHSHVYWYRQLPEEGLKFMVYLQKENIIDESGMPKERFSAEFPKEGPSILRIQQVVRGDSAAYFCASSPGTTEDTFGSGTRLTVV.

V usage is TRBV6-4 and J usage is TRBJ2-1; D perhaps matches TRBD2 (5 bases). Germline V CDR1 and CDR2: MRHNA, SNTAGT. The CDR3 covers 14 residues. V lost 4 bases to trimming and J lost 10 bases, with 17 bases between them. The CDR3 spells CASSAPFGEKEQFF. CDR3 coding DNA: TGTGCCAGCAGTGCCCCCTTCGGGGAGAAAGAGCAGTTCTTC.

The chain links TRBV7-2 to TRBJ2-7; D not resolved. Trimming took off 5 bases at V and 2 bases at J, with 13 bases between the two ends. Germline CDR1 and CDR2: SGHTA and FQGNSA. This CDR3 contains 14 residues. The DNA for the CDR3 is TGTGCCAGCAGCACGGACCGAGCTGCCTACGAGCAGTACTTC. Translated: CASSTDRAAYEQYF. The complete variable domain, with remaining parts taken from reference TRBV7-2 and TRBJ2-7, reads GAGVSQSPSNKVTEKGKDVELRCDPISGHTALYWYRQSLGQGLEFLIYFQGNSAPDKSGLPSDRFSAERTGGSVSTLTIQRTQQEDSAVYLCASSTDRAAYEQYFGPGTRLTVT.

The chain joins TRBV9 to TRBJ2-1; D uncertain. Germline CDR1 SGDLS, CDR2 YYNGEE. V gave up 0 bases and J gave up 2 bases, with 9 bases separating them. The CDR3 contains 15 residues. The CDR3 region has the DNA TGTGCCAGCAGCGTAGTTAGTTCTACCTACAATGAGCAGTTCTTC. Translation gives CASSVVSSTYNEQFF. The whole variable domain, remainder taken from reference TRBV9 and TRBJ2-1, is DSGVTQTPKHLITATGQRVTLRCSPRSGDLSVYWYQQSLDQGLQFLIQYYNGEERAKGNILERFSAQQFPDLHSELNLSSLELGDSALYFCASSVVSSTYNEQFFGPGTRLTVL.